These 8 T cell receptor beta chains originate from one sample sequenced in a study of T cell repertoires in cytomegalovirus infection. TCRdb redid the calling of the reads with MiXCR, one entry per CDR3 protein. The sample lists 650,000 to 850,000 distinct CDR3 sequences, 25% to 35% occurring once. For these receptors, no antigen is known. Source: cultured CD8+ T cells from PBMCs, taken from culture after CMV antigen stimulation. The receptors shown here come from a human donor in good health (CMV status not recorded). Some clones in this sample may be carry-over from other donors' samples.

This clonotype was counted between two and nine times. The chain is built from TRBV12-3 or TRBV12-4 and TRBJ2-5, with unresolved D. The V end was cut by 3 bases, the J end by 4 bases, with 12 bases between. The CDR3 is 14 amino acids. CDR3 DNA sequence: TGTGCCAGCAGTTTTAGCCGTGAGCGAGAGACCCAGTACTTC. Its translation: CASSFSRERETQYF.

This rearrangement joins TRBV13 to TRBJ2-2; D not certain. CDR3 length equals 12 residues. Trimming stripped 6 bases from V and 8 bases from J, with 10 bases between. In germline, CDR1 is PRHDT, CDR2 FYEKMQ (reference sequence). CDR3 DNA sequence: TGTGCCAGCAGATCTGACAAGGGGGAGCTGTTTTTT. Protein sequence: CASRSDKGELFF. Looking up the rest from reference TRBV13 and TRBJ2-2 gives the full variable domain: AAGVIQSPRHLIKEKRETATLKCYPIPRHDTVYWYQQGPGQDPQFLISFYEKMQSDKGSIPDRFSAQQFSDYHSELNMSSLELGDSALYFCASRSDKGELFFGEGSRLTVL.

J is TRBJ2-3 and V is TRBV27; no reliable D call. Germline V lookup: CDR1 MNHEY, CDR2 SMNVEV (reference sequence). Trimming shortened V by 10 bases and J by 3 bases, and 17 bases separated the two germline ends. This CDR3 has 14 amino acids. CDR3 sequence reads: CATTVLGNTDTQYF. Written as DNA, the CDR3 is TGTGCCACCACGGTCCTGGGGAATACAGATACGCAGTATTTT.

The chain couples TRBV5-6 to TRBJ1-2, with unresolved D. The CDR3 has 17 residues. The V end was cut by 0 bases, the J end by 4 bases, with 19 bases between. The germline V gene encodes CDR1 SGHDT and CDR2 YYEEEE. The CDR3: CASSLDEVWQGIYGYTF. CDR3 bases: TGTGCCAGCAGCTTGGATGAGGTGTGGCAAGGGATCTATGGCTACACCTTC. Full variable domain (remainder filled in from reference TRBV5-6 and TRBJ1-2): DAGVTQSPTHLIKTRGQQVTLRCSPKSGHDTVSWYQQALGQGPQFIFQYYEEEERQRGNFPDRFSGHQFPNYSSELNVNALLLGDSALYLCASSLDEVWQGIYGYTFGSGTRLTVV.

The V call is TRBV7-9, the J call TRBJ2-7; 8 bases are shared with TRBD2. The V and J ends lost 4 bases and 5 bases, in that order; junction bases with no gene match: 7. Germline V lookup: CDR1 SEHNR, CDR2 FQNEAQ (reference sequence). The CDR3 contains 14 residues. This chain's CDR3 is CASSSSERGNEQYV. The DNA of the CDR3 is TGTGCCAGCAGCTCCTCTGAGCGGGGGAACGAGCAGTACGTC.

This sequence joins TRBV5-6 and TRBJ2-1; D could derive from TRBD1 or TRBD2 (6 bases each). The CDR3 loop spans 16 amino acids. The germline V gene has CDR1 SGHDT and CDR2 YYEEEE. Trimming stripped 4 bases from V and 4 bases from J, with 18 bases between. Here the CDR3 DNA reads TGTGCCAGCAGCGCCGGTTACGGGGGCGCGTACAATGAGCAGTTCTTC. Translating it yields CASSAGYGGAYNEQFF.

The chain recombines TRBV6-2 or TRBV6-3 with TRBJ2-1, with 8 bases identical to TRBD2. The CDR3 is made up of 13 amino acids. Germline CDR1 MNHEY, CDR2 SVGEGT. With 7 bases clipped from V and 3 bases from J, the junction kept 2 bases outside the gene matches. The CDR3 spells CASNGGDYNEQFF. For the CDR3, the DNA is TGTGCCAGCAACGGGGGGGACTACAATGAGCAGTTCTTC.

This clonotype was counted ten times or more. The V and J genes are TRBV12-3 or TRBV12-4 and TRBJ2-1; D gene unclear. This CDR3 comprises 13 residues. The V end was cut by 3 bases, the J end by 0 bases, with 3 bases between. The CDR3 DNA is TGTGCCAGCAGTTTCAGCTCCTACAATGAGCAGTTCTTC. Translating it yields CASSFSSYNEQFF.